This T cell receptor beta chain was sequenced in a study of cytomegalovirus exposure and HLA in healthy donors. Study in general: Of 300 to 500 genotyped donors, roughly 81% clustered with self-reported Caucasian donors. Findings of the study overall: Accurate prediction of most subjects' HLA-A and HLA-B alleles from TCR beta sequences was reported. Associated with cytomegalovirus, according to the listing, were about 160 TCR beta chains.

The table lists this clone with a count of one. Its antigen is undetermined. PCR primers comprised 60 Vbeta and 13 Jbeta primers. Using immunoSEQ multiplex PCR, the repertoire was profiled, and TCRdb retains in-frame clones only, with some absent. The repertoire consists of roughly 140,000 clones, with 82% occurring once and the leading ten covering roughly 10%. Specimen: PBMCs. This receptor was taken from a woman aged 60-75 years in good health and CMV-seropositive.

Here the CDR3 reads CAWSVRGNEQFF. CDR3 coding DNA: TGTGCCTGGAGTGTCCGGGGGAATGAGCAGTTCTTC. The chain joins TRBV30 to TRBJ2-1; weak D call: TRBD2 (6 bases). Between the trimmed V and J ends, which lost 0 bases and 7 bases, there was a span of 7 bases. The CDR3 loop spans 12 amino acids. The germline gives CDR1 GTSNPN, CDR2 SVGIG (reference sequence).